The 5 T cell receptor beta chains given below trace back to one sample, sequenced in a study of blood T cells in healthy people across ages. It was with a sample-barcoded 5' primer and a J-beta primer mix that a second PCR of roughly 7 to 12 cycles was run. One entry per CDR3 protein results from TCRdb running MiXCR on the 5' RACE reads. Among hundreds of thousands of distinct CDR3 sequences, 24% were seen once, and the ten largest hold approximately 10%. The data were also submitted as part of a second study, on T cells of mothers and their children.

Input material: blood. These TCRs come from a boy younger than 18 in good health.

The rearrangement links TRBV9 to TRBJ2-3, with D possibly being TRBD2 (7 bases). V lost 4 bases and J 5 bases, leaving 23 bases between the germline ends. There are 17 residues in the CDR3. Germline V gene lookup returns CDR1 SGDLS and CDR2 YYNGEE. In nucleotides, the CDR3 is TGTGCCAGCAGCCCCCATCCGCGGAGTAGGGGGGGAGATACGCAGTATTTT. Translation: CASSPHPRSRGGDTQYF. The variable domain in full, completed from reference TRBV9 and TRBJ2-3, reads DSGVTQTPKHLITATGQRVTLRCSPRSGDLSVYWYQQSLDQGLQFLIQYYNGEERAKGNILERFSAQQFPDLHSELNLSSLELGDSALYFCASSPHPRSRGGDTQYFGPGTRLTVL.

A few counts support this clonotype. The genes are TRBV4-1 and TRBJ2-3; D tentatively reads TRBD1 or TRBD2 (6 bases each). Germline CDR1 MGHRA, CDR2 YSYEKL. Trimming shortened V by 0 bases and J by 3 bases, and 16 bases separated the two germline ends. The CDR3 totals 17 residues. CDR3 bases: TGCGCCAGCAGCCAAGATTGGGGGGCATCCGGTACAGATACGCAGTATTTT. Protein product: CASSQDWGASGTDTQYF.

In this sample, this clonotype turned up a few times. The rearrangement links TRBV7-9 to TRBJ1-1; D gene uncertain. Germline V gene lookup returns CDR1 SEHNR and CDR2 FQNEAQ (reference sequence). The V gene lost 1 base and the J gene lost 6 bases, with 3 bases spanning the gap. This CDR3 region has 11 residues. CDR3 protein: CASSLDSEAFF. As DNA, the CDR3 is TGTGCCAGCAGCTTAGACTCTGAAGCTTTCTTT.

This clonotype was seen a few times. This rearrangement joins TRBV29-1 to TRBJ1-2, with 10 bases lining up with TRBD1. Trimming cost V 8 bases and J 5 bases; bases outside gene matches: 11. This CDR3 contains 14 residues. The germline V gene encodes CDR1 SQVTM and CDR2 ANQGSEA. This CDR3 is CSFGTGATYYGYTF. DNA for the CDR3: TGCAGCTTCGGGACAGGGGCGACATATTATGGCTACACCTTC.

Only one count was recorded for this clonotype. The chain recombines TRBV6-5 with TRBJ2-5, with TRBD2 matching over 13 bases. The end of the DNA aligns better with TRBJ2-7, so the J call may be wrong. The CDR3 contains 15 residues. The V gene's germline CDR1 is MNHEY and CDR2 SVGAGI. The CDR3 DNA follows: TGTGCCAGCCAAGGGACTAGCGGGGTGGCCTACGAGCAGTACTTC. Amino acid sequence: CASQGTSGVAYEQYF.